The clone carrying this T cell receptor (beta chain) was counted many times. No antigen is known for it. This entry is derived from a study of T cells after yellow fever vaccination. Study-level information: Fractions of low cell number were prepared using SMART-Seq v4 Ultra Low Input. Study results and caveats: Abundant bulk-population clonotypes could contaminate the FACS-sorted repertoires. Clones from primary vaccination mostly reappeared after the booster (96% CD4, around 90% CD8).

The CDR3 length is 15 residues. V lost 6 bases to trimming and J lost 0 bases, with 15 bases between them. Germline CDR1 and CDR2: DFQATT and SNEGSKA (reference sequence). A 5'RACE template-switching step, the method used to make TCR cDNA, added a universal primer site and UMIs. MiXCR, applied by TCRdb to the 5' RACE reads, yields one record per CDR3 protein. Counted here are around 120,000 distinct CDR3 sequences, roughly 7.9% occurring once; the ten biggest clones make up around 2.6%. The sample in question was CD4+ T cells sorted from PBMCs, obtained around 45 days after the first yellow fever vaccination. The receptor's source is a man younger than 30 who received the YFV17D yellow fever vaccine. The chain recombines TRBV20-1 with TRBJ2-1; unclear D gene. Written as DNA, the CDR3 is TGCAGTGCCACAGTGTGGGGTAGCTCCTACAATGAGCAGTTCTTC. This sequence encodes CSATVWGSSYNEQFF.